A single sample is the source of the 11 T cell receptor beta chains below, sequenced in a study of early T cells in non-severe SARS-CoV-2 infection. TCRdb reprocessed the 5' RACE reads via MiXCR and lists one record per CDR3 protein. This sample yields 30,000 to 35,000 distinct CDR3 sequences, of which about 4.2% are seen a single time; over 10% belongs to the top ten. The source material was whole blood. The receptors derive from an adult who was a healthcare worker with PCR-confirmed SARS-CoV-2 infection or an uninfected control (not recorded which).

This clonotype came up many times. The chain employs TRBV24-1 and TRBJ2-3; 8 nucleotides align to TRBD1. The CDR3 sequence is 15 residues long. Looked up from germline, CDR1 is KGHDR and CDR2 is SFDVKD. Trimming at V came to 4 bases and at J to 5 bases, leaving 7 bases not matched to a gene. This CDR3 is CATSDAGGFRDTQYF. CDR3 in DNA: TGTGCCACCAGTGACGCAGGGGGCTTCAGAGATACGCAGTATTTT.

This clonotype was counted many times. The gene calls are TRBV7-9 and TRBJ2-7; 8 positions agree with TRBD2. The germline CDR1 and CDR2 sequences are SEHNR and FQNEAQ (reference sequence). This CDR3 comprises 15 residues. V gave up 5 bases and J gave up 6 bases; unmatched junction bases: 12. The CDR3 reads CASSLSSGYLLEQYF. In DNA form, the CDR3 reads TGTGCCAGCAGCCTTTCTAGCGGGTACCTACTCGAGCAGTACTTC.

At least ten counts were recorded for this clonotype. The chain employs TRBV27 and TRBJ2-7, with D possibly matching TRBD1 (6 bases). Germline V gene data show CDR1 as MNHEY and CDR2 as SMNVEV (reference sequence). CDR3 length: 13 amino acids. Trimming left V 6 bases short and J 3 bases short, with 12 bases between. CDR3 sequence (DNA): TGTGCCAGCAGCCAGGGGTGGGGCTACGAGCAGTACTTC. Protein: CASSQGWGYEQYF.

This clonotype came up many times. V gene TRBV20-1 combines with J gene TRBJ2-7; no firm D call. V gave up 6 bases and J gave up 1 base, with 13 bases separating them. The CDR3 sequence is 13 residues long. Germline V gene data show CDR1 as DFQATT and CDR2 as SNEGSKA (reference sequence). The CDR3 nucleotides read TGCAGTGCAAAACCAGGTAGTTCCTACGAGCAGTACTTC. The encoded protein is CSAKPGSSYEQYF.

The table lists this clonotype with many counts. This chain uses TRBV19 with TRBJ2-7; 10 bases match TRBD2. CDR3 size: 13 residues. Losses at the gene ends were 10 bases for V and 4 bases for J; bases not matched to a gene: 7. Germline V lookup: CDR1 LNHDA, CDR2 SQIVND (reference sequence). CDR3 region: CATARTSGYEQYF. Written as DNA, the CDR3 is TGTGCCACCGCCCGGACTAGCGGTTACGAGCAGTACTTC. Full variable domain (rest looked up from reference TRBV19 and TRBJ2-7): DGGITQSPKYLFRKEGQNVTLSCEQNLNHDAMYWYRQDPGQGLRLIYYSQIVNDFQKGDIAEGYSVSREKKESFPLTVTSAQKNPTAFYLCATARTSGYEQYFGPGTRLTVT.

This clonotype was seen only a few times. V gene TRBV20-1 combines with J gene TRBJ1-4; TRBD1 is a possible D gene (5 bases). The V end was cut by 6 bases, the J end by 10 bases, with 9 bases between. The germline gives CDR1 DFQATT, CDR2 SNEGSKA (reference sequence). The CDR3 sequence is 10 residues long. CDR3 in amino acids: CSAREGKLFF. CDR3 nucleotide sequence: TGCAGTGCCAGGGAGGGAAAACTGTTTTTT.

This clonotype was observed at least ten times. The rearrangement uses TRBV7-9 and TRBJ2-6; D unresolved. Germline V gene sequence: CDR1 SEHNR, CDR2 FQNEAQ (reference sequence). This CDR3 comprises 15 residues. The germline V and J ends were trimmed by 5 bases and 0 bases, with 8 bases remaining between them. The CDR3, as DNA: TGTGCCAGCAGCCACGGCCTCTCTGGGGCCAACGTCCTGACTTTC. Encoded protein: CASSHGLSGANVLTF.

This clonotype showed up many times. Compared with germline, one end of the junction differs, possibly owing to a read error. The chain recombines TRBV7-9 with TRBJ2-7; no firm D call. Germline lookup yields CDR1 SEHNR and CDR2 FQNEAQ (reference sequence). The CDR3 covers 14 residues. The CDR3 sequence: CASSLAQIHYEQYF. Written as DNA, the CDR3 is TGTGCCAGCAGTTTAGCACAAATTCATTACGAGCAGTACTTC.

This clonotype has a count of ten or more. The CDR3 sequence: CASSLSGGRTEAFF. CDR3 DNA: TGTGCCAGCTCACTCTCGGGGGGGCGCACTGAAGCTTTCTTT. V and J are TRBV18 and TRBJ1-1, with D tentatively TRBD1 (6 bases). Looked up from germline, CDR1 is KGHSH and CDR2 is LQKENI. V lost 4 bases and J lost 4, with 13 bases in between. The CDR3 consists of 14 residues. The full variable domain, completed using reference TRBV18 and TRBJ1-1, is NAGVMQNPRHLVRRRGQEARLRCSPMKGHSHVYWYRQLPEEGLKFMVYLQKENIIDESGMPKERFSAEFPKEGPSILRIQQVVRGDSAAYFCASSLSGGRTEAFFGQGTRLTVV.

This clonotype showed up many times. V and J are TRBV5-1 and TRBJ2-7; 7 nucleotides align to TRBD1. Unmatched junction bases numbered 10, after V lost 4 bases and J lost 0 bases. Germline V gene data show CDR1 as SGHRS and CDR2 as YFSETQ. This CDR3 has 16 residues. The CDR3 loop reads CASSHKQGLSSYEQYF. DNA of the CDR3: TGCGCCAGCAGCCATAAACAGGGGTTGAGCTCCTACGAGCAGTACTTC.

Ten or more counts support this clonotype. This chain connects TRBV29-1 to TRBJ2-1; no firm D call. The CDR3 totals 11 residues. With 5 bases removed from V and 8 bases from J, the gap between germline ends came to 10 bases. Germline assignment: CDR1 SQVTM and CDR2 ANQGSEA. Written as DNA, the CDR3 is TGCAGCGTTAAGGGAAACGATGAGCAGTTCTTC. It specifies CSVKGNDEQFF.